This T cell receptor beta chain was sequenced during a study of T cell responses to AZD1222 COVID-19 vaccine. Study-wide points: Spike-spanning, vaccine-associated CD4 TCRs were dominant at 160-218 and 743-854.

About this clone: The target antigen is unknown.

Trimming took off 7 bases at V and 1 base at J, with 13 bases between the two ends. Germline values: CDR1 SQVTM, CDR2 ANQGSEA. The CDR3 length is 13 residues. Clones were read by immunoSEQ multiplex PCR, and TCRdb kept only the in-frame ones, dropping some. Counted here are 140,000 to 150,000 clones, under 95% occurring once; the ten biggest clones make up just under 2%. The receptor was derived from an adult who received the AZD1222 COVID-19 vaccine. The chain uses TRBV29-1 and TRBJ1-1, with D perhaps matching TRBD1 (5 bases). Sequencing used peripheral blood, obtained 28 days after the second AZD1222 dose. The CDR3 reads CSAGTGRNTEAFF. The CDR3 nucleotides read TGCAGCGCCGGAACAGGTAGGAACACTGAAGCTTTCTTT.